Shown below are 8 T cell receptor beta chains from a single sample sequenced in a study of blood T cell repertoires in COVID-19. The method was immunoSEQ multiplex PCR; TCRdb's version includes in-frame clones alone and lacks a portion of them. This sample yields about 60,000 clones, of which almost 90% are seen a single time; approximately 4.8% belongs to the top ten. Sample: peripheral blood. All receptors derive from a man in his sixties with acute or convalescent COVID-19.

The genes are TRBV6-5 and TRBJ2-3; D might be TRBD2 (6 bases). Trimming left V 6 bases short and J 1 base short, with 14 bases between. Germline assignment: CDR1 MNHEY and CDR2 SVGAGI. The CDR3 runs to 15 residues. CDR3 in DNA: TGTGCCAGCAGGGACCGGGGGTTCGGCACAGATACGCAGTATTTT. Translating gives CASRDRGFGTDTQYF.

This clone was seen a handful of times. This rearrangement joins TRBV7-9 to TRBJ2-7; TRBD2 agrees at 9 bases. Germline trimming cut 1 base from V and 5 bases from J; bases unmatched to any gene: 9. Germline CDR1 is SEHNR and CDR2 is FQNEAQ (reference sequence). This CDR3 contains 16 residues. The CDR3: CASSLGGGRAQNEQYF. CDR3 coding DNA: TGTGCCAGCAGCTTAGGGGGCGGGAGGGCCCAAAACGAGCAGTACTTC.

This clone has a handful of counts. CDR3 sequence (DNA): TGTGCCAGCAGCTTAGAGATTAGCGGTTACGAGCAGTACTTC. It translates to CASSLEISGYEQYF. V usage is TRBV7-2 and J usage is TRBJ2-7; D possibly corresponds to TRBD2 (6 bases). This CDR3 spans 14 amino acids. Germline V gives CDR1 SGHTA, CDR2 FQGNSA. The V end was cut by 1 base, the J end by 4 bases, with 11 bases between.

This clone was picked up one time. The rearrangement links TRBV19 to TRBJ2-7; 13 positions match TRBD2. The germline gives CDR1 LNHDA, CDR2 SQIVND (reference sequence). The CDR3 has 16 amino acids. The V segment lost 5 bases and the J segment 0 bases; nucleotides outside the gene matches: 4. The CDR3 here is CASSSWTSGGSYEQYF. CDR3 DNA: TGTGCCAGTAGTTCCTGGACTAGCGGGGGCTCCTACGAGCAGTACTTC.

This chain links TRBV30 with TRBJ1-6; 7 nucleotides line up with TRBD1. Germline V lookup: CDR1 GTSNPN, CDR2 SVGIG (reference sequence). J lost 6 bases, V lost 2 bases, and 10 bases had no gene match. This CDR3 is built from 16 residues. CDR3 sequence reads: CAWSRSTGRFNSPLHF. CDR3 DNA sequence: TGTGCCTGGAGTAGATCGACAGGGAGATTTAATTCACCCCTCCACTTT.

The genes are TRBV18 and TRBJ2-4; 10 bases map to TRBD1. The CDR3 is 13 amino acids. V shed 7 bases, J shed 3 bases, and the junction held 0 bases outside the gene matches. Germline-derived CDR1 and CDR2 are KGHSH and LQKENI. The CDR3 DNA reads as TGTGCCAGCTGGACAGGGGGCAAAAACATTCAGTACTTC. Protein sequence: CASWTGGKNIQYF.

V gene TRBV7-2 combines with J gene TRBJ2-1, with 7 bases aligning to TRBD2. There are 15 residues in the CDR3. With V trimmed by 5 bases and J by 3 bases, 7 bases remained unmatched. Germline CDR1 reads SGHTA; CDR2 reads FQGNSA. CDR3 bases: TGTGCCAGCAGCCCCCAGCGGGAACGCTACAATGAGCAGTTCTTC. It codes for CASSPQRERYNEQFF. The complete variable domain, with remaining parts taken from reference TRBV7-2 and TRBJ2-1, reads GAGVSQSPSNKVTEKGKDVELRCDPISGHTALYWYRQSLGQGLEFLIYFQGNSAPDKSGLPSDRFSAERTGGSVSTLTIQRTQQEDSAVYLCASSPQRERYNEQFFGPGTRLTVL.

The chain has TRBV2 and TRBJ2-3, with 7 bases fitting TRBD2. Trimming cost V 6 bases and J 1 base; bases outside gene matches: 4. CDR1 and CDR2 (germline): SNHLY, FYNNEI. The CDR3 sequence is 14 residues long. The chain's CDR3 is CASRLATGTDTQYF. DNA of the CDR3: TGTGCCAGCAGACTAGCGACCGGCACAGATACGCAGTATTTT.